This T cell receptor (beta chain) was profiled in a study of monozygotic twins with inflammatory bowel disease. The CDR3 is 17 residues long. CDR1 and CDR2 (germline): SNHLY, FYNNEI. Unsorted whole blood yielded the total RNA, with T cells left unselected. Each sample had eight separate cDNA synthesis reactions. The authors ran two nested PCRs of about 17 and 10 cycles on TCRalpha and TCRbeta cDNA. TCRdb reanalyzed the 5' RACE reads and collapses them to one entry per CDR3 protein, without DNA. The repertoire table contains 150,000 to 200,000 distinct CDR3 sequences. This TCR came from a human donor with ulcerative colitis or Crohn's disease, or a healthy co-twin of an affected twin (not recorded which). The sequencing input was blood. This chain joins TRBV2 and TRBJ2-1; TCRdb gives TRBD1 as the D gene, but with no DNA this cannot be confirmed. This CDR3 reads CAIPYADSPGAYNEQFF.